Following are 10 T cell receptor beta chains from one sample sequenced in a study of blood T cell repertoires in COVID-19 (TCRdb year 2020). The library relied on the immunoSEQ multiplex PCR assay. Entries here come from immuneACCESS through TCRdb and include only in-frame sequences with V and J called. Some clones fail to appear in such tables; in the studies checked, an unresolved V gene covers under half of the shortfall, and the cause of the remainder is unknown. This sample holds approximately 490,000 clones; about 85% were observed only once. The ten most abundant clones make up around 7.9% of the sample. The sample consisted of PBMCs or T cells enriched from blood (not recorded which). These receptors were obtained from a woman aged 55-70 years who had recovered from COVID-19.

The rearrangement uses TRBV5-1 and TRBJ1-2; perhaps TRBD1 as D (6 bases). V gave up 0 bases and J gave up 6 bases, with 12 bases separating them. The CDR3 consists of 14 residues. CDR1 and CDR2 from the germline V gene are SGHRS and YFSETQ. The CDR3 sequence: CASSLGRGANGYTF. The DNA for the CDR3 is TGCGCCAGCAGCTTGGGCCGGGGGGCCAATGGCTACACCTTC.

The chain is built from TRBV6-5 and TRBJ2-5; TRBD1 agrees at 7 bases. Germline values: CDR1 MNHEY, CDR2 SVGAGI. This CDR3 is 14 amino acids long. V gave up 7 bases and J gave up 4 bases; unmatched junction bases: 9. Written as DNA, the CDR3 is TGTGCCAGCACCAGGGACAGTCTCGGAGAGACCCAGTACTTC. The encoded protein is CASTRDSLGETQYF.

The chain combines TRBV5-4 with TRBJ2-5; 9 bases line up with TRBD1. Germline V gives CDR1 SGHNT, CDR2 YYREEE (reference sequence). The V and J ends lost 2 bases and 2 bases, in that order; junction bases with no gene match: 4. The CDR3 consists of 15 residues. CDR3 residues: CASSFPGTGQETQYF. The DNA for the CDR3 is TGTGCCAGCAGCTTCCCCGGGACAGGGCAAGAGACCCAGTACTTC.

The rearrangement joins TRBV9 to TRBJ2-1; D unresolved. V was cut by 0 bases and J by 9 bases, with 13 bases left in between. The V gene's germline CDR1 is SGDLS and CDR2 YYNGEE. The CDR3 runs to 14 residues. CDR3: CASSVASGSIEQFF. CDR3 sequence (DNA): TGTGCCAGCAGCGTAGCATCAGGTTCGATTGAGCAGTTCTTC.

The chain couples TRBV18 to TRBJ2-6, with 10 bases lining up with TRBD1. CDR3 length: 18 amino acids. V shed 3 bases and J 0 bases; nucleotides not matched to a gene: 5. The germline CDR1 and CDR2 sequences are KGHSH and LQKENI. CDR3 region: CASSPVGQGYSGANVLTF. CDR3 in DNA: TGTGCCAGCTCACCGGTGGGACAGGGGTACTCTGGGGCCAACGTCCTGACTTTC.

The CDR3 nucleotides are TGTGCCAGCAGCCAAAGGGCCGGGACAGGGTCTGACGAGCAGTACTTC. Translation: CASSQRAGTGSDEQYF. The gene calls are TRBV3-1 (or the pseudogene TRBV3-2) and TRBJ2-7; 9 bases are a match to TRBD1. Germline values: CDR1 LGHDT, CDR2 YNNKEL (reference sequence). The CDR3 length is 16 residues. J gave up 5 bases and V 2 bases, and 10 bases lay outside the gene matches.

The rearrangement joins TRBV3-1 (or the pseudogene TRBV3-2) to TRBJ2-1, with 14 bases that match TRBD2. The CDR3 spans 16 residues. CDR1 and CDR2 (germline): LGHDT, YNNKEL (reference sequence). The V segment lost 2 bases and the J segment 9 bases; nucleotides outside the gene matches: 6. CDR3 DNA: TGTGCCAGCAGCCAAAGGACTAGCGGGGGGCTCGGTGAGCAGTTCTTC. This gives the protein CASSQRTSGGLGEQFF.

This chain joins TRBV20-1 and TRBJ2-7, with unresolved D. Trimming removed 3 bases from V and 0 bases from J, with 12 bases in between. The length of the CDR3 is 14 residues. CDR1 is DFQATT and CDR2 is SNEGSKA in the germline V gene (reference sequence). The CDR3 DNA reads as TGCAGTGCTAGTAAGGCGGCAAGCTCCTACGAGCAGTACTTC. Protein product: CSASKAASSYEQYF.

The gene calls are TRBV5-1 and TRBJ2-1; 7 positions match TRBD1. The CDR3 loop spans 17 amino acids. V lost 1 base, J lost 6 bases, and 13 bases stayed unmatched. Per the germline V gene, CDR1 is SGHRS and CDR2 is YFSETQ. CDR3: CASSLWPGGRSGNEQFF. The CDR3 coding sequence is TGCGCCAGCAGCTTGTGGCCAGGGGGACGCAGCGGCAATGAGCAGTTCTTC.

A single count supports this clone. This chain links TRBV5-1 with TRBJ2-1, with D tentatively TRBD1 (6 bases). There are 17 residues in the CDR3. Germline CDR1 reads SGHRS; CDR2 reads YFSETQ. Trimming left V 4 bases short and J 0 bases short, with 17 bases between. The CDR3, as DNA: TGCGCCAGCAGCCCCCCGACGGACAGCATCTCCTACAATGAGCAGTTCTTC. Translated, it gives CASSPPTDSISYNEQFF.